Ten or more counts support the clone carrying this T cell receptor beta chain. Its antigen is not known. This entry belongs to a study of early T cells in non-severe SARS-CoV-2 infection. Whole-study context: With bulk RNA from unsorted whole blood as input, sequencing yielded unpaired chains.

The CDR3 is made up of 16 amino acids. Trimming shortened V by 2 bases and J by 1 base, and 13 bases separated the two germline ends. Study-level findings and limits: The VDJdb matching leaned toward anti-spike CD8 responses and overlooked private and CD4 specificities.

Researchers attached unique molecular identifiers to individual cDNA molecules. TCRdb re-analysed the 5' RACE reads in MiXCR, keeping a single row per CDR3 protein. The table lists 55,000 to 75,000 distinct CDR3 sequences, more than 5.5% of them singletons, with 3% to 4% in the top ten. This chain links TRBV12-3 or TRBV12-4 with TRBJ2-3; D possibly corresponds to TRBD1 (7 bases). The source of this sequence is an adult who was a healthcare worker with PCR-confirmed SARS-CoV-2 infection or an uninfected control (not recorded which). The sample was whole blood, taken at baseline. CDR3 protein: CASSLQGGLGTDTQYF. The CDR3 region has the DNA TGTGCCAGCAGTTTACAGGGGGGATTGGGCACAGATACGCAGTATTTT.